This T cell receptor (beta chain) was retrieved from a study of blood T cell repertoires in COVID-19. Clones were sequenced by immunoSEQ multiplex PCR, and TCRdb holds only the in-frame ones, with some missing. The sample yields 55,000 to 65,000 clones, 80% to 85% seen once. V was pared by 0 bases and J by 0 bases, with 2 bases of the junction left unmatched. From germline, CDR1 is LNHNV and CDR2 YYDKDF (reference sequence). The CDR3 covers 15 residues. The sample was peripheral blood. The V gene is TRBV15, the J gene TRBJ2-7; TRBD1 agrees at 7 bases. This receptor was taken from a man aged 25 to 45 with COVID-19, enrolled during active disease. The CDR3 DNA sequence: TGTGCCACCAGCAGAGAGGCAGGGGGCTCCTACGAGCAGTACTTC. Protein: CATSREAGGSYEQYF.